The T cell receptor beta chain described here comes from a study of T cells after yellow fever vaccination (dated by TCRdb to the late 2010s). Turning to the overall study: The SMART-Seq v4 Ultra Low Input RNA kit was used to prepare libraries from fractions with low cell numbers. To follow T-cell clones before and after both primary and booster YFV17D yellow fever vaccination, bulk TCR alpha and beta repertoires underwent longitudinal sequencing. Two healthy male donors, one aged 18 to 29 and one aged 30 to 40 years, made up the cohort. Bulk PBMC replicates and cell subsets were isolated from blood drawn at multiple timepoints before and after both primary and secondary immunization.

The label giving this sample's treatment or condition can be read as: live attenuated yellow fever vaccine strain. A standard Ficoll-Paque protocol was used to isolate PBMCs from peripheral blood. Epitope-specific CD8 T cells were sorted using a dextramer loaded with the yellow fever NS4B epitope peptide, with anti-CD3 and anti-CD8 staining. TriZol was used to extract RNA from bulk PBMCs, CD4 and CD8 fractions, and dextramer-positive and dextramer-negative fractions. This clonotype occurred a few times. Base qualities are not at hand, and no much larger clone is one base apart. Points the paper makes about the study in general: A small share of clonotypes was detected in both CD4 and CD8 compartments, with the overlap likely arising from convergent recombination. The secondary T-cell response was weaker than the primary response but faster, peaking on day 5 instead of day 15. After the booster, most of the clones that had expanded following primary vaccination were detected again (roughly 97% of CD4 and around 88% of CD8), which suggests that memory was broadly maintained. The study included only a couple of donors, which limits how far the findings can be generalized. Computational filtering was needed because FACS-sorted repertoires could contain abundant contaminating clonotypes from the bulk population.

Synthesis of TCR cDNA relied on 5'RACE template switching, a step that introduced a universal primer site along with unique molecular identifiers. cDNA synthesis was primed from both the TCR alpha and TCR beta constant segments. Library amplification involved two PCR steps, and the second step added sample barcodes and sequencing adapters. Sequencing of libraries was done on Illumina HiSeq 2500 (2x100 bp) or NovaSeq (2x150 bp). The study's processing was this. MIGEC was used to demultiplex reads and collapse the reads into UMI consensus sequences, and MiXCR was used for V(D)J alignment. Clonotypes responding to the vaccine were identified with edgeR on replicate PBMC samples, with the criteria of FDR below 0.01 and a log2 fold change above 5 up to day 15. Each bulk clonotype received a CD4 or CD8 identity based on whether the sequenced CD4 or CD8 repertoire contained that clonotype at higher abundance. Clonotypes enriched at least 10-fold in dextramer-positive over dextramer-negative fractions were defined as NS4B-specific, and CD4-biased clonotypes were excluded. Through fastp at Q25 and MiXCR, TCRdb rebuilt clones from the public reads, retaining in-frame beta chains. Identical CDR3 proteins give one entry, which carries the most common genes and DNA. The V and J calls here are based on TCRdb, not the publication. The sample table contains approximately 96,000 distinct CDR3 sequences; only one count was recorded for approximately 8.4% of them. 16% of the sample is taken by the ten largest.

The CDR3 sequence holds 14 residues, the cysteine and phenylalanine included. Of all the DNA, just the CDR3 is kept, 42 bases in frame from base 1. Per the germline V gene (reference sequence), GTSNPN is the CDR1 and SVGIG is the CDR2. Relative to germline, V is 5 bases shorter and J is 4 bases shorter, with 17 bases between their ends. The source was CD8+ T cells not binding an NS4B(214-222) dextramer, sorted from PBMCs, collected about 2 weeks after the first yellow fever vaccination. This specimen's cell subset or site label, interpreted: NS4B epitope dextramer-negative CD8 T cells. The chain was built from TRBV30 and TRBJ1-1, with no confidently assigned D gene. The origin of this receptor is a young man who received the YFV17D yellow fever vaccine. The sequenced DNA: TGTGCCTGGGGCTTGACTGGTCTGGGCACTGAAGCTTTCTTT. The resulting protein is CAWGLTGLGTEAFF.